The 2 T cell receptor beta chains reported below all come from one sample, sequenced in a study of blood T cell repertoires in COVID-19. Repertoires were generated with immunoSEQ multiplex PCR, while TCRdb's copy carries only in-frame clones and drops some. In the table there are a few hundred thousand clones, roughly 86% of which are singletons. The sequencing input was peripheral blood. Receptors originate from a man aged 80 or over with acute or convalescent COVID-19.

V gene TRBV29-1 combines with J gene TRBJ1-2; 9 bases match TRBD1. The CDR3 totals 13 residues. Germline trimming cut 8 bases from V and 4 bases from J; bases unmatched to any gene: 8. Germline CDR1 SQVTM, CDR2 ANQGSEA. DNA for the CDR3: TGCAGCATAACAGGGGGCATCGGCTATGGCTACACCTTC. Translation gives CSITGGIGYGYTF.

This rearrangement joins TRBV4-3 to TRBJ1-1; D is unresolved. CDR3 length: 15 residues. V shed 0 bases and J shed 3 bases, with 11 bases lying between them. Germline lookup yields CDR1 LGHNA and CDR2 YSLEER. The CDR3 region is CASSQDTRHDTEAFF. CDR3 sequence (DNA): TGCGCCAGCAGCCAAGATACCCGACACGACACTGAAGCTTTCTTT.